Detailed here is one T cell receptor (beta chain). Its antigen is as yet unknown. Germline assignment: CDR1 SGHRS and CDR2 YFSETQ. The CDR3 extends over 14 amino acids. With 6 bases removed from V and 6 bases from J, the gap between germline ends came to 15 bases. This specimen comes from a study of cytomegalovirus exposure and HLA in healthy donors. 13 Jbeta primers and 60 Vbeta primers were used for the PCR. This table comes from immunoSEQ multiplex PCR, and its TCRdb copy is limited to in-frame clones, with some not included. The sample gives roughly 150,000 clones, more than 60% of which show up once; 10% is in the top ten. General study findings and limits: When analyzed later, a missense DCLRE1C variant was found to be linked to TCR beta V- and J-gene trimming. A later analysis reportedly found that, within productive TCRs, an Asian-associated ancestry cluster had fewer N-insertions than the mean observed across the approximately 660 donors. Earlier analysis found most TCR beta V segments productive about 90% or about 30% of the time.

The receptor was derived from a man aged 25 to 40 in good health and CMV-seropositive. The rearrangement joins TRBV5-1 to TRBJ2-2; TRBD2 might be the D (7 bases). Sequenced sample: PBMCs. CDR3 coding DNA: TGCGCCAGCAAGGGGGGGAGTGACGCCGGGGAGCTGTTTTTT. Amino acid sequence: CASKGGSDAGELFF.